This T cell receptor (beta chain) was obtained from a study of somatic mutations in cytotoxic T cells in rheumatoid arthritis. Germline CDR1 SEHNR, CDR2 FQNEAQ (reference sequence). V lost 5 bases, J lost 1 base, and 9 bases lay in between. This CDR3 region has 13 residues. TCRdb's table, derived via immunoSEQ multiplex PCR, lists solely in-frame clones and lacks some. This sample has more than 4,500 clones; around 80% occur once, and the top ten carry 25% to 35%. The V and J genes are TRBV7-9 and TRBJ2-7; D unresolved. The source of this sequence is an adult with rheumatoid arthritis. The sequenced sample was CD8+ T cells sorted from blood. CDR3 residues: CASSPLSSYEQYF. As DNA, the CDR3 is TGTGCCAGCAGCCCCCTATCTTCCTACGAGCAGTACTTC.